The 3 T cell receptor beta chains in this list originate from one sample, sequenced in a study of blood T cell repertoires in COVID-19. The method was immunoSEQ multiplex PCR; TCRdb's version includes in-frame clones alone and lacks a portion of them. In the table there are about 440,000 clones, about 92% of which are singletons. What was sequenced was PBMCs or T cells enriched from blood (not recorded which). All receptors derive from a man in his late teens or twenties who had recovered from COVID-19.

The rearrangement joins TRBV7-9 to TRBJ2-2; D is possibly TRBD1 (6 bases). The length of the CDR3 is 14 residues. Germline V gene data show CDR1 as SEHNR and CDR2 as FQNEAQ (reference sequence). V lost 5 bases to trimming and J lost 2 bases, with 9 bases between them. CDR3 coding DNA: TGTGCCAGCAGCCTACAGGGTAACACCGGGGAGCTGTTTTTT. It specifies CASSLQGNTGELFF.

The chain carries TRBV30 and TRBJ1-6, with D perhaps TRBD1 (5 bases). Germline V lookup: CDR1 GTSNPN, CDR2 SVGIG (reference sequence). The CDR3 has 13 amino acids. Trimming stripped 0 bases from V and 10 bases from J, with 10 bases between. The CDR3 sequence is CAWSVQVASPLHF. Here the CDR3 DNA reads TGTGCCTGGAGTGTACAGGTTGCCTCACCCCTCCACTTT.

The gene calls are TRBV2 and TRBJ1-5; 7 nucleotides match TRBD1. V dropped 5 bases and J dropped 4; count of bases not matched to a gene: 5. The CDR3 contains 14 residues. Germline values: CDR1 SNHLY, CDR2 FYNNEI. The CDR3 loop reads CASSNRGLNQPQHF. The CDR3 nucleotides are TGTGCCAGCAGTAACAGGGGTCTGAATCAGCCCCAGCATTTT. The full variable domain, in which reference TRBV2 and TRBJ1-5 provide the parts outside the CDR3, is EPEVTQTPSHQVTQMGQEVILRCVPISNHLYFYWYRQILGQKVEFLVSFYNNEISEKSEIFDDQFSVERPDGSNFTLKIRSTKLEDSAMYFCASSNRGLNQPQHFGDGTRLSIL.